This TCR beta chain is from a study of T cells in localized non-small cell lung cancer. Losses at the gene ends were 5 bases for V and 3 bases for J; bases not matched to a gene: 3. The CDR3 length is 14 residues. From germline, CDR1 is MNHGY and CDR2 SAAAGT. The data were produced by immunoSEQ multiplex PCR, yet TCRdb's version contains in-frame clones alone and is incomplete. The repertoire holds over a thousand clones, with around 18% as singletons. This clone was detected only a few times. The sequences come from normal lung tissue next to the tumor, collected before any cancer treatment. This chain connects TRBV6-8 to TRBJ2-7, with TRBD2 identical over 11 bases. This receptor was identified in a male donor at least 60 years old with stage I squamous cell lung carcinoma. The CDR3 nucleotides read TGTGCCAGCAGTCCTGGGACTAGCGGCTACGAGCAGTACTTC. Its protein is CASSPGTSGYEQYF.